The rows below give T cell receptor beta chains drawn from one sample of a study of neoadjuvant anti-PD-1 for oral cavity cancer. The method was immunoSEQ multiplex PCR; TCRdb's version includes in-frame clones alone and lacks a portion of them. Among 60,000 to 80,000 clones listed, under 85% were seen once. Sample: PBMCs, taken before nivolumab (anti-PD-1) treatment. The receptor set was obtained from a person aged 35-79 years with oral cavity squamous cell carcinoma. CDR3s include the opening cysteine and the closing phenylalanine or tryptophan. For some rows the clone size is stated as once, few or many, or as a class when expanded; others skip it.

TRBV11-2	TRBJ2-1	few	CATRSYNEQFF
TRBV5-5	TRBJ2-5	.	CASSLAKGETQYF
TRBV23-1	TRBJ2-3	.	CASSPGQGLTDTQYF
TRBV7-9	TRBJ1-2	.	CASIILGADYGYTF
TRBV9	TRBJ1-2	.	CASSVEGRNYGYTF
TRBV4-1	TRBJ2-6	.	CASSQEGGSGANVLTF
TRBV19	TRBJ1-2	.	CASSIDLSRGYTF
TRBV19	TRBJ2-2	.	CASVDRSLSNTGELFF
TRBV6-4	TRBJ1-1	.	CASKIAGENTEAFF
TRBV19	TRBJ2-2	.	CASSPGTGTGELFF
TRBV9	TRBJ2-1	.	CASSVEGSGFDEQFF
TRBV19	TRBJ1-2	.	CASSMRAGSGYTF
TRBV11-2	TRBJ2-5	.	CASSVGGRETQYF
TRBV5-1	TRBJ2-5	.	CASRKEGTAKQETQYF
TRBV19	TRBJ1-3	.	CASSMVSSGNTIYF
TRBV2	TRBJ1-5	.	CASSERQGRQPQHF
TRBV5-6	TRBJ2-2	.	CASSYFQRNTGELFF
TRBV11-2	TRBJ1-5	.	CASSLRALEPQHF
TRBV20-1	TRBJ2-5	.	CSARLAETQYF
TRBV6-5	TRBJ2-3	many	CASSYSLGAGADTQYF